Listed below are T cell receptor beta chains from one sample, sequenced in a study of radiation and T cells in renal cell carcinoma. Assay: immunoSEQ multiplex PCR; the TCRdb copy retains only in-frame clones and omits some. Here the sample spans about 140,000 clones, 86% being singletons. The sample here was blood, taken from a patient whose treatment included radiotherapy and nephrectomy. The receptors stem from a woman aged 45-65 years with renal cell carcinoma. Both conserved end residues are part of each CDR3. The order of the fields is J gene, D gene, V gene, clone size, CDR3 protein, CDR3 DNA. A D gene is named only where the DNA matches it firmly. Size values are once, few and many counts, or a class for expanded clones, and some rows have none.

>TRBJ2-1|TRBD2|TRBV18|.
CASSWLAGKVANEQFF
TGTGCCAGCTCCTGGCTAGCGGGAAAGGTAGCAAATGAGCAGTTCTTC
>TRBJ1-4|.|TRBV7-2|.
CASSFGWEGRGEKLFF
TGTGCCAGCAGCTTCGGGTGGGAGGGGCGCGGTGAAAAACTGTTTTTT
>TRBJ2-7|.|TRBV7-2|.
CASSLAGQAISSYEQYF
TGTGCCAGCAGCTTAGCGGGCCAGGCGATTAGCTCCTACGAGCAGTACTTC
>TRBJ2-5|.|TRBV27|.
CAIAAARGETQYF
TGTGCCATCGCTGCGGCACGGGGAGAGACCCAGTACTTC
>TRBJ2-3|.|TRBV2|.
CASSDVRNTDTQYF
TGTGCCAGCAGTGACGTCAGGAACACAGATACGCAGTATTTT
>TRBJ2-1|TRBD2|TRBV7-2|.
CASSPPGLAYNEQFF
TGTGCCAGCAGCCCCCCGGGACTAGCGTACAATGAGCAGTTCTTC
>TRBJ2-7|.|TRBV21-1|.
CASSKLYRSYEQYF
TGTGCCAGCAGCAAACTCTACAGGTCCTACGAGCAGTACTTC
>TRBJ1-5|TRBD1|TRBV15|.
CATSGTTTGGRQPQHF
TGTGCCACCAGCGGGACAACGACAGGGGGCCGTCAGCCCCAGCATTTT
>TRBJ2-5|.|TRBV9|.
CASSVDETQYF
TGTGCCAGCAGCGTAGATGAGACCCAGTACTTC
>TRBJ1-1|TRBD1|TRBV7-9|once
CASSLGPGQGEYRNTEAFF
TGTGCCAGCAGCTTAGGTCCCGGACAGGGGGAGTATAGGAACACTGAAGCTTTCTTT